This entry features one TCR beta chain sequence. The data are from a study of blood T cell repertoires in COVID-19. Study as a whole: Whether acute or convalescent, the COVID-19 samples came from the United States, Italy and Spain. T cells, B-cell-depleted T cells, or PBMCs provided the cDNA or gDNA that served as material.

Methods used by the authors: Amplified reference gene primers provided the basis for estimating nucleated cell counts. Repertoires were generated with immunoSEQ multiplex PCR, while TCRdb's copy carries only in-frame clones and drops some. V and J calls and clone size are those listed in that table; D and trimming were worked out from the DNA. The sample lists around 68,000 clones, less than 85% occurring once. This clonotype was obtained from a man aged 80 or over with active COVID-19. Sequences were obtained from peripheral blood.

CDR3 amino acids: CASSLLGGSNQPQHF. The CDR3 DNA reads TGCGCCAGCAGCTTGTTAGGGGGAAGCAATCAGCCCCAGCATTTT. This sequence joins TRBV5-1 and TRBJ1-5; D may be TRBD1 (6 bases). This CDR3 has 15 residues. Trimming cost V 1 base and J 1 base, with 9 bases left between them. Germline V lookup: CDR1 SGHRS, CDR2 YFSETQ.